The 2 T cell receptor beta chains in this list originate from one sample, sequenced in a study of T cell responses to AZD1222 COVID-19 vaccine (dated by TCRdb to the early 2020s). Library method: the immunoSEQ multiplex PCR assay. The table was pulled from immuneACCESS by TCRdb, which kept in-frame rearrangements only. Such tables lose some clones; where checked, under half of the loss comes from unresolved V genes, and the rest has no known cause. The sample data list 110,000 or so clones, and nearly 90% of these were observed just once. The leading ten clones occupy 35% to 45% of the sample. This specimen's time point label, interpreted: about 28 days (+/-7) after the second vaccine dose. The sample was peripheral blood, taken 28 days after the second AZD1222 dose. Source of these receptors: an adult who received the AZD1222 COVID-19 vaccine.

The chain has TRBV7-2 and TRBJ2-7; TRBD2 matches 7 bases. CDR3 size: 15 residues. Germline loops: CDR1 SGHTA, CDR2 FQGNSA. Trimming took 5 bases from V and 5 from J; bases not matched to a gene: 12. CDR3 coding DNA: TGTGCCAGCAGCCAACCCCCCGGACTAGGTAACGAGCAGTACTTC. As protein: CASSQPPGLGNEQYF.

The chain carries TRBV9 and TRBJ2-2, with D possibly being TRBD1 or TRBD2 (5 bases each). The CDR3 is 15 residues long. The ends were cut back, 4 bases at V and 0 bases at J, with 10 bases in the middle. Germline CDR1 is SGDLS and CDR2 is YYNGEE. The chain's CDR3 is CASSRDPSNTGELFF. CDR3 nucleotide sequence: TGTGCCAGCAGCAGGGACCCCTCGAACACCGGGGAGCTGTTTTTT.